Listed here is a single T cell receptor (beta chain). V gave up 3 bases and J gave up 2 bases, with 15 bases separating them. There are 17 residues in the CDR3. From germline, CDR1 is SGHRS and CDR2 YFSETQ. This table comes from immunoSEQ multiplex PCR, and its TCRdb copy is limited to in-frame clones, with some not included. The sample includes around 250,000 clones, 91% seen only once; the top ten take about 3%. Cohorts were determined from participant-reported clinical history. People in the exposed group encountered a COVID-19 case within 2 weeks before entering the study. This sample is part of a study of blood T cell repertoires in COVID-19. Overall study context: Samples representing acute and convalescent COVID-19 were sourced from the United States, Italy and Spain. Sample material is recorded as cDNA or gDNA derived from T cells, B-cell-depleted T cells, or PBMCs.

This TCR derives from a man aged 40-49 years who had been exposed to COVID-19. The material sequenced was PBMCs or T cells enriched from blood (not recorded which). The V and J genes are TRBV5-1 and TRBJ2-6; perhaps TRBD2 as D (5 bases). The CDR3 spells CASSYAGTSPGANVLTF. For the CDR3, the DNA is TGCGCCAGCAGCTACGCGGGTACCTCCCCTGGGGCCAACGTCCTGACTTTC.